This T cell receptor beta chain is drawn from a study of regulatory and conventional T cells in RAG deficiency. The sorted regulatory T cells were CD4+, CD25-high and CD127-low, with genomic DNA sequenced. The assay was immunoSEQ multiplex PCR, and TCRdb's table has in-frame clones only and misses some. The sample has tens of thousands of clones, around nine tenths seen once. The sample also formed part of further work on regulatory T cells. That publication notes: Amplification used 52 TRBV primers and 13 TRBJ primers.

This sequence was found in a human donor in good health. Sequencing input: Tregs sorted from blood.

The CDR3 sequence: CASSEQLGELFF. DNA for the CDR3: TGTGCCAGCAGTGAACAGCTCGGGGAGCTGTTTTTT. The V call is TRBV2, the J call TRBJ2-2; no reliable D call. The CDR3 consists of 12 residues. Germline lookup yields CDR1 SNHLY and CDR2 FYNNEI. The V end was cut by 2 bases, the J end by 7 bases, with 5 bases between.